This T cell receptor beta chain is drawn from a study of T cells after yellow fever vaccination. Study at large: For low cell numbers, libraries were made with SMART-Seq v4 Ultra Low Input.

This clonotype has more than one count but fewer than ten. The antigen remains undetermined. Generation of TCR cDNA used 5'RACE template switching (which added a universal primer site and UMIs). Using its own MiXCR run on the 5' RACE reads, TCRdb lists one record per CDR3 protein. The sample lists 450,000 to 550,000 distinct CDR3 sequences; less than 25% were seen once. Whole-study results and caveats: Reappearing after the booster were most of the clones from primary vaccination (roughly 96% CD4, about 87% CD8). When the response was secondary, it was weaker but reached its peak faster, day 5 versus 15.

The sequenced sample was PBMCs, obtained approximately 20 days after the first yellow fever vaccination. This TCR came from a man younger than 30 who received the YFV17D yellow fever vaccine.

CDR3 loop: CASSLGDKSTGELFF. The CDR3 bases are TGCGCCAGCAGTTTAGGGGACAAGAGCACCGGGGAGCTGTTTTTT. The V gene is TRBV5-1, the J gene TRBJ2-2; a weak D match, TRBD1 (6 bases). This CDR3 spans 15 amino acids. The germline gives CDR1 SGHRS, CDR2 YFSETQ. V shed 5 bases and J shed 4 bases, with 15 bases lying between them. Drawing the rest from reference TRBV5-1 and TRBJ2-2, the complete variable domain is KAGVTQTPRYLIKTRGQQVTLSCSPISGHRSVSWYQQTPGQGLQFLFEYFSETQRNKGNFPGRFSGRQFSNSRSEMNVSTLELGDSALYLCASSLGDKSTGELFFGEGSRLTVL.